This T cell receptor (beta chain) was obtained from a study of immune heterogeneity within non-small cell lung tumors. Study-wide background: In total, the tumors were 4 squamous cell carcinomas, 10 non-squamous carcinomas and 1 not otherwise specified. Findings of the study overall: Largely, high-frequency T-cell receptor beta clonotypes differed from one individual patient to another. Recurring identical dominant CDR3 beta clonotypes were observed across tumor sites within a patient, together with site-unique high-frequency clones.

In germline, CDR1 is SGHNT, CDR2 YENEEA. The CDR3 runs to 14 residues. With 4 bases clipped from V and 4 bases from J, the junction kept 6 bases outside the gene matches. Template came from bulk tumor genomic DNA, at roughly 600 ng per sample. Taken during surgery, several biopsies per primary tumor were spaced as far apart as possible within the tumor mass. Samples came from untreated patients having curative surgery for newly diagnosed non-small cell lung cancer. By its share, this clonotype is medium-sized. Its antigen is currently unknown. It was a multiplex PCR that amplified TCR beta CDR3, with 32 V and 13 J primers. TCRdb processed the multiplex PCR reads anew with MiXCR; each CDR3 protein has one entry. The data show 9,000 to 13,000 distinct CDR3 sequences, around 21% seen once.

The sequenced material came from lung tumor tissue. The V gene is TRBV11-3, the J gene TRBJ2-7; 8 bases agree with TRBD1. This clonotype was sampled from a man aged 55 to 70 with non-small cell lung cancer. The CDR3 coding sequence is TGTGCCAGCAGCTCCCTGGGACAGGCTTACGAGCAGTACTTC. Translation: CASSSLGQAYEQYF.